The 30 T cell receptor beta chains listed next were all sequenced from one sample in a study of blood T cell repertoires in COVID-19. Libraries were prepared by immunoSEQ multiplex PCR; TCRdb keeps only in-frame clonotypes and omits some of them. The profile shows under 300,000 clones, 70% to 90% of them singletons. The specimen was peripheral blood. Receptors were obtained from a woman between 40 and 50 years old who had recovered from COVID-19.

This chain uses TRBV27 with TRBJ2-7; 7 bases agree with TRBD2. Germline CDR1 is MNHEY and CDR2 is SMNVEV (reference sequence). The CDR3 contains 13 residues. J gave up 5 bases and V 3 bases, and 4 bases lay outside the gene matches. CDR3 protein: CASSLWEGHEQYF. CDR3 in DNA: TGTGCCAGCAGTTTGTGGGAGGGCCACGAGCAGTACTTC.

V and J are TRBV5-6 and TRBJ2-5; D is possibly TRBD1 (6 bases). The CDR3 has 15 amino acids. The germline V gene has CDR1 SGHDT and CDR2 YYEEEE. V was clipped by 1 base and J by 5 bases, with 15 bases between them. CDR3 loop: CASSLPGQERETQYF. The DNA of the CDR3 is TGTGCCAGCAGCTTGCCGGGACAAGAACGCGAGACCCAGTACTTC.

The chain links TRBV30 to TRBJ2-7; TRBD2 is a possible D gene (5 bases). The length of the CDR3 is 13 residues. With 5 bases removed from V and 3 bases from J, the gap between germline ends came to 14 bases. Germline assignment: CDR1 GTSNPN and CDR2 SVGIG (reference sequence). As DNA, the CDR3 is TGTGCCTGGGGGCGAGCGGACCTCTACGAGCAGTACTTC. Its translation: CAWGRADLYEQYF.

The V and J genes are TRBV18 and TRBJ1-5; D is unclear. Trimming shortened V by 5 bases and J by 7 bases, and 6 bases separated the two germline ends. The CDR3 covers 11 residues. Germline V CDR1 and CDR2: KGHSH, LQKENI. CDR3 nucleotide sequence: TGTGCCAGCTCAGGCGGCCAGCCCCAGCATTTT. This translates into CASSGGQPQHF.

V and J are TRBV19 and TRBJ2-7, with D hard to call. Trimming shortened V by 6 bases and J by 6 bases, and 27 bases separated the two germline ends. Germline V CDR1 and CDR2: LNHDA, SQIVND (reference sequence). The CDR3 runs 17 residues. This CDR3 reads CASSPFSPSGSFPEQYF. CDR3 nucleotide sequence: TGTGCCAGTAGCCCCTTCTCGCCCTCAGGCTCATTCCCCGAGCAGTACTTC. Variable domain in full (rest from reference TRBV19 and TRBJ2-7): DGGITQSPKYLFRKEGQNVTLSCEQNLNHDAMYWYRQDPGQGLRLIYYSQIVNDFQKGDIAEGYSVSREKKESFPLTVTSAQKNPTAFYLCASSPFSPSGSFPEQYFGPGTRLTVT.

The V gene is TRBV18, the J gene TRBJ1-5; 7 bases are a match to TRBD1. The CDR3 extends over 14 amino acids. Germline V gives CDR1 KGHSH, CDR2 LQKENI. The J segment lost 0 bases and the V segment lost 6 bases, leaving 2 bases of the junction unmatched. Here the CDR3 reads CASSGQVSNQPQHF. The DNA of the CDR3 is TGTGCCAGCTCCGGACAGGTTAGCAATCAGCCCCAGCATTTT.

The genes are TRBV7-2 and TRBJ2-3; 7 nucleotides agree with TRBD1. The CDR3 sequence is 15 residues long. CDR1 is SGHTA, CDR2 FQGNSA, per germline. V was pared by 2 bases and J by 3 bases, with 5 bases of the junction left unmatched. The CDR3 nucleotides read TGTGCCAGCAGCTTAATCCAGGGACAGACAGATACGCAGTATTTT. This codes for CASSLIQGQTDTQYF.

The V and J genes are TRBV28 and TRBJ1-5; D possibly corresponds to TRBD1 (6 bases). The germline CDR1 and CDR2 sequences are MDHEN and SYDVKM. Trimming pared 6 bases from V and 5 bases from J, leaving 14 bases between. This CDR3 is 14 amino acids long. CDR3 DNA: TGTGCCAGCAGCCATGGACAGCTTCATCAGCCCCAGCATTTT. Amino acids: CASSHGQLHQPQHF.

The chain carries TRBV5-8 and TRBJ2-2; 13 bases align to TRBD2. CDR3 size: 16 residues. Germline V gene data show CDR1 as SGHTS and CDR2 as YDEGEE. V trimming: 4 bases; J trimming: 4 bases; junction bases outside the gene matches: 4. CDR3 residues: CASSPGLAGFTGELFF. Written as DNA, the CDR3 is TGTGCCAGCAGCCCGGGACTAGCGGGATTCACCGGGGAGCTGTTTTTT.

The rearrangement links TRBV12-3 or TRBV12-4 to TRBJ2-1; tentative D call: TRBD1 (6 bases). Trimming took off 6 bases at V and 12 bases at J, with 15 bases between the two ends. The length of the CDR3 is 12 residues. The CDR3 loop reads CASSRGQSTQFF. In DNA form, the CDR3 reads TGTGCCAGCAGCCGCGGACAGTCTACGCAGTTCTTC.

This chain connects TRBV29-1 to TRBJ1-1; 8 bases are a match to TRBD1. Germline CDR1 and CDR2: SQVTM and ANQGSEA. The CDR3 is 13 residues long. The trim removed 4 bases at V and 0 bases at J, leaving 1 base unmatched. The CDR3 sequence: CSVGTGLNTEAFF. CDR3 DNA: TGCAGCGTTGGGACAGGGTTGAACACTGAAGCTTTCTTT.

The V call is TRBV4-3, the J call TRBJ2-5; TRBD2 might be the D (5 bases). The V gene's germline CDR1 is LGHNA and CDR2 YSLEER. V lost 0 bases, J lost 5 bases, and 16 bases lay in between. CDR3 length: 16 amino acids. The CDR3 coding sequence is TGCGCCAGCAGCCAAGAACCGGGTCCATCGGGGGAGACCCAGTACTTC. Translating gives CASSQEPGPSGETQYF.

CDR3 sequence: CASSPGGRSYNEQFF. The CDR3 nucleotides read TGTGCCAGCAGCCCGGGGGGCCGCTCCTACAATGAGCAGTTCTTC. The genes are TRBV7-3 and TRBJ2-1, with TRBD2 as a possible D gene (7 bases). The CDR3 consists of 15 residues. Germline V gene lookup returns CDR1 SGHTA and CDR2 FQGTGA. V lost 5 bases to trimming and J lost 0 bases, with 11 bases between them.

The rearrangement links TRBV3-1 (or the pseudogene TRBV3-2) to TRBJ1-3; tentative D call: TRBD1 (5 bases). Trimming took off 1 base at V and 2 bases at J, with 9 bases between the two ends. Germline V CDR1 and CDR2: LGHDT, YNNKEL (reference sequence). This CDR3 comprises 15 residues. The CDR3 loop is CASSQVSRAGNTIYF. The CDR3 DNA reads as TGTGCCAGCAGCCAAGTTTCCAGGGCTGGAAACACCATATATTTT.

The chain combines TRBV2 with TRBJ2-5, with 8 positions matching TRBD2. This CDR3 is 15 amino acids long. The V and J ends lost 11 bases and 5 bases, in that order; junction bases with no gene match: 16. Germline-derived CDR1 and CDR2 are SNHLY and FYNNEI. DNA of the CDR3: TGTGCCGGCACCCGGGGGGGGCGCGGGGAGGAGACCCAGTACTTC. It specifies CAGTRGGRGEETQYF.

The genes are TRBV2 and TRBJ1-1; no firm D call. Looked up from germline, CDR1 is SNHLY and CDR2 is FYNNEI. V was cut by 6 bases and J by 5 bases, with 10 bases left in between. The CDR3 covers 12 residues. CDR3 in DNA: TGTGCCAGCAGGGAGGAGAGTACTGAAGCTTTCTTT. It yields the protein CASREESTEAFF. Combining the CDR3 with reference TRBV2 and TRBJ1-1 gives the whole variable domain EPEVTQTPSHQVTQMGQEVILRCVPISNHLYFYWYRQILGQKVEFLVSFYNNEISEKSEIFDDQFSVERPDGSNFTLKIRSTKLEDSAMYFCASREESTEAFFGQGTRLTVV.

Regarding this clone: Other DNA sequences in the same sample also yield this CDR3. The chain combines TRBV5-1 with TRBJ2-5; 7 bases map to TRBD1. This CDR3 comprises 13 residues. V shed 3 bases, J shed 3 bases, and the junction held 2 bases outside the gene matches. CDR1 is SGHRS and CDR2 is YFSETQ in the germline V gene. CDR3 in amino acids: CASSWTGEETQYF. The CDR3 DNA sequence: TGCGCCAGCAGCTGGACAGGCGAAGAGACCCAGTACTTC.

V is TRBV5-4 and J is TRBJ2-1; 12 nucleotides match TRBD2. J was trimmed by 9 bases and V by 3 bases; bases with no gene match: 10. This CDR3 region has 16 residues. The germline gives CDR1 SGHNT, CDR2 YYREEE (reference sequence). In nucleotides, the CDR3 is TGTGCCAGCAGCTCCATGACTAGCGGGGGCTCGGGTGAGCAGTTCTTC. It codes for CASSSMTSGGSGEQFF. Together with reference TRBV5-4 and TRBJ2-1, the CDR3 gives the full variable domain: ETGVTQSPTHLIKTRGQQVTLRCSSQSGHNTVSWYQQALGQGPQFIFQYYREEENGRGNFPPRFSGLQFPNYSSELNVNALELDDSALYLCASSSMTSGGSGEQFFGPGTRLTVL.

The genes are TRBV7-2 and TRBJ2-5; weak D call: TRBD1 (6 bases). V gave up 1 base and J gave up 4 bases, with 16 bases separating them. The CDR3 runs 16 residues. The germline V gene has CDR1 SGHTA and CDR2 FQGNSA. This CDR3 reads CASSLVVGQSIETQYF. CDR3 nucleotide sequence: TGTGCCAGCAGCTTAGTAGTCGGACAGTCTATAGAGACCCAGTACTTC.

The table lists this clone with a count of one. V gene TRBV11-2 combines with J gene TRBJ2-1; 11 nucleotides match TRBD1. This CDR3 is 17 amino acids long. CDR1 is SGHAT and CDR2 is FQNNGV in the germline V gene. V gave up 5 bases and J gave up 3 bases; unmatched junction bases: 9. CDR3 nucleotides: TGTGCCAGCAGCAAGACGGCCGGGACAGGGGGCTACAATGAGCAGTTCTTC. Translation: CASSKTAGTGGYNEQFF. Drawing the rest from reference TRBV11-2 and TRBJ2-1, the complete variable domain is EAGVAQSPRYKIIEKRQSVAFWCNPISGHATLYWYQQILGQGPKLLIQFQNNGVVDDSQLPKDRFSAERLKGVDSTLKIQPAKLEDSAVYLCASSKTAGTGGYNEQFFGPGTRLTVL.

V is TRBV28 and J is TRBJ2-1; D call uncertain. There are 11 residues in the CDR3. V lost 1 base to trimming and J lost 8 bases, with 3 bases between them. Germline V gene lookup returns CDR1 MDHEN and CDR2 SYDVKM. DNA for the CDR3: TGTGCCAGCAGTTTATCGTATGAGCAGTTCTTC. Protein product: CASSLSYEQFF.

V is TRBV24-1 and J is TRBJ2-5, with D maybe TRBD2 (5 bases). V gave up 1 base and J gave up 3 bases, with 14 bases separating them. Germline-derived CDR1 and CDR2 are KGHDR and SFDVKD. CDR3 length: 16 amino acids. CDR3 sequence (DNA): TGTGCCACCAGTGATTTCATTCTAGTGGGAGAAGAGACCCAGTACTTC. Residues: CATSDFILVGEETQYF.

The chain combines TRBV5-6 with TRBJ2-5; tentative D call: TRBD1 (6 bases). Trimming pared 3 bases from V and 5 bases from J, leaving 20 bases between. The CDR3 covers 16 residues. Germline values: CDR1 SGHDT, CDR2 YYEEEE. The CDR3 DNA reads TGTGCCAGCAGCTCCCTAAGGCAGGGGCTAGGGGAGACCCAGTACTTC. Its protein is CASSSLRQGLGETQYF.

This sequence joins TRBV12-3 or TRBV12-4 and TRBJ1-6, with D unresolved. CDR3 length: 13 amino acids. V lost 7 bases and J lost 8, with 12 bases in between. Here the CDR3 reads CASTGSHYSPLHF. The CDR3 DNA sequence: TGTGCCAGCACCGGGTCCCACTATTCACCCCTCCACTTT.

This chain uses TRBV29-1 with TRBJ1-1, with D possibly TRBD1 on 6 matching bases. This CDR3 is built from 12 residues. Per germline, CDR1 SQVTM and CDR2 ANQGSEA. V was trimmed by 6 bases and J by 1 base, leaving 9 bases between them. The CDR3 sequence: CSVEQGNTEAFF. In DNA form, the CDR3 reads TGCAGCGTAGAACAGGGGAACACTGAAGCTTTCTTT.

The genes are TRBV27 and TRBJ2-7, with 10 bases lining up with TRBD2. CDR1 MNHEY and CDR2 SMNVEV come from the germline V gene (reference sequence). The V gene end was trimmed by 6 bases and the J gene end by 4 bases; junction bases not matched to a gene: 12. The CDR3 has 16 residues. The CDR3 loop is CASSLDASGSPYEQYF. The CDR3 region has the DNA TGTGCCAGCAGCCTGGATGCTAGCGGGAGCCCTTACGAGCAGTACTTC.

The V and J genes are TRBV11-2 and TRBJ2-5, with no clear D. The CDR3 runs 15 residues. V shed 0 bases and J shed 2 bases, with 10 bases lying between them. Germline V gene data show CDR1 as SGHAT and CDR2 as FQNNGV. CDR3 coding DNA: TGTGCCAGCAGCTTAGAAGCAGGCCCGCAAGAGACCCAGTACTTC. It codes for CASSLEAGPQETQYF.

This chain uses TRBV5-5 with TRBJ1-2; 10 bases align to TRBD1. The germline CDR1 and CDR2 sequences are SGHKS and YYEKEE (reference sequence). The CDR3 length is 15 residues. The V and J ends lost 2 bases and 4 bases, in that order; junction bases with no gene match: 5. The CDR3 region has the DNA TGTGCCAGCAGCTTTGGACAGGGGGAAGTCTATGGCTACACCTTC. This sequence encodes CASSFGQGEVYGYTF.

This clone was counted a single time. V and J are TRBV6-2 or TRBV6-3 and TRBJ1-5; a weak D match, TRBD1 (5 bases). Germline loops: CDR1 MNHEY, CDR2 SVGEGT. The CDR3 extends over 14 amino acids. V was shortened by 2 bases and J by 11 bases, with 16 bases between the two germline ends. CDR3 loop: CASSYTAGPWAQHF. The CDR3 nucleotides read TGTGCCAGCAGTTACACGGCAGGGCCTTGGGCCCAGCATTTT.

This sequence joins TRBV10-3 and TRBJ2-3; 9 nucleotides line up with TRBD2. Trimming took 7 bases from V and 1 from J; bases not matched to a gene: 6. The CDR3 has 15 amino acids. CDR1 ENHRY and CDR2 SYGVKD come from the germline V gene. This chain's CDR3 is CAIKGSSGGTDTQYF. The CDR3 nucleotides read TGTGCCATCAAAGGGTCTAGCGGGGGCACAGATACGCAGTATTTT.